Listed below are T cell receptor beta chains from one sample, sequenced in a study of neurological immune-mediated disorders. TCRdb fed the 5' RACE reads into MiXCR, producing one record per CDR3 protein. The table shows about 36,000 distinct CDR3 sequences, with 10% to 13% occurring only once. Sequencing was done on a sample of PBMCs. The receptors originated from a woman under 40 with HTLV-1-associated myelopathy (HAM/TSP). Each CDR3 is given with its conserved first and last residue. D genes are given only for firm matches. A row's size may be missing; if present it is once, few, many or a size class.

TRBV20-1	-	TRBJ2-1	many	TGCAGTGCTAGTATTCGGGGGGCCAGTGATGAGCAGTTCTTC	CSASIRGASDEQFF
TRBV3-1	-	TRBJ1-1	many	TGTGCCAGCAGCCTATTGCAGGGCACTGAAGCTTTCTTT	CASSLLQGTEAFF
TRBV5-5	-	TRBJ1-2	many	TGTGCCAGCAGCTTGGACCACGGGGGCAACTATGGCTACACCTTC	CASSLDHGGNYGYTF
TRBV5-1	TRBD2	TRBJ2-2	-	TGCGCCAGCAGCCAAGGACTAGCTGGGACCATGGAGCTGTTTTTT	CASSQGLAGTMELFF
TRBV5-8	-	TRBJ1-2	many	TGTGCCAGCAGCCCCGGACAGACCCGCTATGGCTACACCTTC	CASSPGQTRYGYTF
TRBV7-2	TRBD2	TRBJ2-3	medium-sized	TGTGCCAGCAGCATTAGCGGGGGGAGCACAGATACGCAGTATTTT	CASSISGGSTDTQYF
TRBV5-1	-	TRBJ1-5	medium-sized	TGCGCCAGCAGCTCGGGGGTGAGGGACAATCAGCCCCAGCATTTT	CASSSGVRDNQPQHF
TRBV20-1	-	TRBJ2-4	many	TGCAGTGCTCGCCAGGGGAGCAAAAACATTCAGTACTTC	CSARQGSKNIQYF
TRBV29-1	TRBD1	TRBJ1-2	many	TGCAGCGTGGCCGTCAGGACAGGCCCCTTCAGCTATGGCTACACCTTC	CSVAVRTGPFSYGYTF
TRBV20-1	-	TRBJ1-4	many	TGCAGTGCCAGGGTTCCGCGGCTTAATGAAAAACTGTTTTTT	CSARVPRLNEKLFF
TRBV25-1	TRBD2	TRBJ2-2	many	TGTGCCAGCAGTGAATCCAGCGGGGGGACCCCCACCGGGGAGCTGTTTTTT	CASSESSGGTPTGELFF
TRBV3-1	-	TRBJ2-1	many	TGTGCCAGCAGCCAAGGACCTAGCTTCCATGAGCAGTTCTTC	CASSQGPSFHEQFF
TRBV10-3	-	TRBJ1-3	many	TGTGCCATCAGTAGCGGACAGAAGCTGGGCGGAAACACCATATATTTT	CAISSGQKLGGNTIYF
TRBV2	-	TRBJ2-3	many	TGTGCCAGCAGTGATCTGAGGAGGACAGATACGCAGTATTTT	CASSDLRRTDTQYF
TRBV20-1	-	TRBJ2-3	many	TGCAGTGCCAGGGATAGTTCAATACACACAGATACGCAGTATTTT	CSARDSSIHTDTQYF
TRBV5-1	TRBD1	TRBJ2-1	few	TGCGCCAGCAGTTCTAGGACAGGGGGCGAGAACAATGAGCAGTTCTTC	CASSSRTGGENNEQFF
TRBV20-1	-	TRBJ1-1	many	TGCAGTGCTAGAGTGACTCGTCGGAACACTGAAGCTTTCTTT	CSARVTRRNTEAFF